This TCR beta chain derives from a study of blood T cells in healthy people across ages. General study points: CMV status of donors was not determined, possibly confounding expanded clonotype changes. Measured against age, TCR beta diversity per million T cells decreased in a roughly linear manner.

The CDR3 sequence is 15 residues long. Germline V CDR1 and CDR2: SGHRS, YFSETQ. V shed 8 bases, J shed 5 bases, and the junction held 15 bases outside the gene matches. Worth noting for this clonotype: Its antigen remains unknown.

Next came a second PCR, run for about 6 to 12 cycles, which used a sample-barcoded 5' primer along with a J-beta primer mix. From the 5' RACE reads, TCRdb called clonotypes with MiXCR, one entry per CDR3 protein. This table has around 520,000 distinct CDR3 sequences, about 29% appearing once. These data were also reused for a study on T cells of mothers and their children. In that study: Donors were a few healthy Caucasian mothers and their six children. Thymic selection molds TCR recombination products alike in related and unrelated pairs.

This rearrangement joins TRBV5-1 to TRBJ2-5, with 7 bases fitting TRBD1. Sequencing was done on a sample of blood. The receptor was derived from a boy aged 2-15 years in good health. CDR3 loop: CASATQGVKSETQYF. CDR3 nucleotide sequence: TGCGCCAGTGCCACCCAGGGGGTCAAGAGTGAGACCCAGTACTTC.